A selection of T cell receptor beta chains follows, all from one sample in a study of post-analysis software for immune sequencing data. TCRdb re-derived calls from the PCR reads in MiXCR, one entry per CDR3 protein. Of around 710,000 distinct CDR3 sequences listed, about half were seen once; the top ten hold approximately 5%. The sequenced material came from blood. The origin of the receptors is a girl aged 5 to 17 with multiple sclerosis. Each CDR3 is given with its conserved first and last residue. Fields, in order: D gene, clone size, V gene, J gene, CDR3 DNA, CDR3 protein. A D gene is named only where the DNA matches it firmly. Clone size is shown for a subset of rows, as once, few, many or a class of expanded clone.

>.|.|TRBV6-1|TRBJ1-2
TGTGCCAGCAGTGATACATTTTTCGCTAACTATGGCTACACCTTC
CASSDTFFANYGYTF
>TRBD1|.|TRBV20-1|TRBJ2-5
TGCAGTGCTAGATTGGACAGGGGGCAGCAGACCCAGTACTTC
CSARLDRGQQTQYF
>TRBD2|.|TRBV10-3|TRBJ2-1
TGTGCCATCAGTCCCTCTAGCGGGAGCCTCAATGAGCAGTTCTTC
CAISPSSGSLNEQFF
>.|.|TRBV7-9|TRBJ2-7
TGTGCCAGCAGCTTAGACAGGGAGTTGTACGAGCAGTACTTC
CASSLDRELYEQYF
>.|.|TRBV27|TRBJ2-3
TGTGCCAGCAGTTTATTGACAGCCAATACAGATACGCAGTATTTT
CASSLLTANTDTQYF
>TRBD2|few|TRBV12-3/TRBV12-4|TRBJ2-7
TGTGCCAGCAGTTCACGATGGGGACTAGCGGGAGGGCTAGCCTACGAGCAGTACTTC
CASSSRWGLAGGLAYEQYF
>TRBD2|.|TRBV20-1|TRBJ2-1
TGCAGTGCGCGGACTAGCGGCAACTCCTACAATGAGCAGTTCTTC
CSARTSGNSYNEQFF
>TRBD2|many|TRBV3-1|TRBJ2-1
TGTGCCAGCAGCCCCGGACTAGCGGATCTACCTTCCTCATTGAATGAGCAGTTCTTC
CASSPGLADLPSSLNEQFF
>.|.|TRBV2|TRBJ2-3
TGTGCCGCCGGAGGGGCCAGCACAGATACGCAGTATTTT
CAAGGASTDTQYF
>.|.|TRBV20-1|TRBJ2-1
TGCAGTGCTAGATTTGGGTACAATGAGCAGTTCTTC
CSARFGYNEQFF
>TRBD2|.|TRBV6-1|TRBJ2-1
TGTGCCAGCATTATGGTTTCAGGGACTAGCAATGAGCAGTTCTTC
CASIMVSGTSNEQFF
>TRBD2|few|TRBV5-1|TRBJ2-5
TGCGCCAGCAGCACGGGACTAGCGGGACTGGAGACCCAGTACTTC
CASSTGLAGLETQYF
>.|.|TRBV6-4|TRBJ1-5
TGTGCCAGCAGTGGAGGTCGGAGGGCGAGAACATATAGCAATCAGCCCCAGCATTTT
CASSGGRRARTYSNQPQHF
>TRBD1|.|TRBV6-6|TRBJ1-2
TGTGCCAGCAGCGCGGGACAGGGCGCTAACTATGGCTACACCTTC
CASSAGQGANYGYTF
>TRBD2|.|TRBV20-1|TRBJ2-3
TGCAGTGCTAGAGGGGCTAGCGGGAGGAGCACAGATACGCAGTATTTT
CSARGASGRSTDTQYF
>TRBD2|.|TRBV29-1|TRBJ2-1
TGCAGCGTTGACCCCTCCCCACTAGCGGGGGCCTCCTACAATGAGCAGTTCTTC
CSVDPSPLAGASYNEQFF
>.|once|TRBV7-2|TRBJ1-6
TGTGCCAGCAGCTTAGCGTCGGAATTACGGGGGTCACCCCTCCACTTT
CASSLASELRGSPLHF
>TRBD1|.|TRBV12-3/TRBV12-4|TRBJ1-1
TGTGCCAGCAGTTCCCAGGGGGGATTGAACACTGAAGCTTTCTTT
CASSSQGGLNTEAFF
>.|.|TRBV6-5|TRBJ1-1
TGTGCCAGCAGTTACGGGCAGGGTTTCACTGAAGCTTTCTTT
CASSYGQGFTEAFF
>TRBD2|few|TRBV20-1|TRBJ2-3
TGCAGTGCTAACGGACTAGAAGCAGATACGCAGTATTTT
CSANGLEADTQYF
>TRBD2|.|TRBV20-1|TRBJ2-3
TGCAGTGCTAGGCAGGGACTAGCGGGAAGGCGGACCACAGATACGCAGTATTTT
CSARQGLAGRRTTDTQYF
>.|.|TRBV7-9|TRBJ1-2
TGTGCCAGCAGCTTAGCTGCGGTTCCAAACTATGGCTACACCTTC
CASSLAAVPNYGYTF
>TRBD1|few|TRBV27|TRBJ2-7
TGTGCCAGCAGTGCGGGGACAGGGGGCAGAGGGCAGTACTTC
CASSAGTGGRGQYF
>TRBD1|.|TRBV12-3/TRBV12-4|TRBJ2-5
TGTGCCAGCAGTTTCGGGACAGCCGAAGAGACCCAGTACTTC
CASSFGTAEETQYF
>.|.|TRBV6-4|TRBJ2-3
TGTGCCAGCAGTGATGGGGCGGGAAGCACAGATACGCAGTATTTT
CASSDGAGSTDTQYF
>.|few|TRBV7-2|TRBJ2-5
TGTGCCAGCAGCTTAGTGACGGGTATTACGGAGCAGTACTTC
CASSLVTGITEQYF
>TRBD2|few|TRBV20-1|TRBJ2-1
TGCAGTGCTAGCAATGGGGGGGGGTTTAGCGGGAGACCGGTTGAGCAGTTCTTC
CSASNGGGFSGRPVEQFF
>.|.|TRBV5-1|TRBJ1-2
TGCGCCAGCAGCTTGGGCGGGACGGACAACTATGGCTACACCTTC
CASSLGGTDNYGYTF
>.|.|TRBV30|TRBJ2-7
TGTGCCTGGAGTCTAGGCGGGTTTAACTACGAGCAGTACTTC
CAWSLGGFNYEQYF
>TRBD1|few|TRBV2|TRBJ1-5
TGTGCCAGCCTACCAGACAGGGGGCTTCAGCCCCAGCATTTT
CASLPDRGLQPQHF
>TRBD1|few|TRBV20-1|TRBJ2-3
TGCAGTGCTAGAGAGCGGACAGGGATCCCAGATACGCAGTATTTT
CSARERTGIPDTQYF
>TRBD1|.|TRBV2|TRBJ2-7
TGTGCCAGCAGAATAACAGGGGCCTACGAGCAGTACTTC
CASRITGAYEQYF
>TRBD2|few|TRBV15|TRBJ2-1
TGTGCCACCAGCAGAGGGGGGACTACAAACAATGAGCAGTTCTTC
CATSRGGTTNNEQFF
>TRBD2|few|TRBV20-1|TRBJ2-1
TGCAGTGCTAGTCGAGTCCTAGCGGGTAACAATGAGCAGTTCTTC
CSASRVLAGNNEQFF
>TRBD2|few|TRBV4-3|TRBJ2-5
TGCGCCAGCAGCCAAACCCGACTAGCGGGGTCTTTTGGAGAGACCCAGTACTTC
CASSQTRLAGSFGETQYF
>.|few|TRBV24-1|TRBJ1-2
TGTGCCACCAGTGATTTGGACACAACTCATGGCTACACCTTC
CATSDLDTTHGYTF
>.|.|TRBV6-5|TRBJ1-5
TGTGCCAGCAGAAAAGGGCCGGATCAGCCCCAGCATTTT
CASRKGPDQPQHF
>TRBD2|.|TRBV27|TRBJ2-1
TGTGCCAGCGGAGAAAGCGGGAGATACAATGAGCAGTTCTTC
CASGESGRYNEQFF
>.|few|TRBV4-3|TRBJ1-1
TGCGCCAGCAGCCAAGAGAGGGCAGGGGTTGGCACTGAAGCTTTCTTT
CASSQERAGVGTEAFF
>.|few|TRBV15|TRBJ1-2
TGTGCCACCAGTCTGGGGGGTTCTTATGGCTACACCTTC
CATSLGGSYGYTF
>TRBD1|few|TRBV29-1|TRBJ1-1
TGCAGCGTGGGACAGCGACCGAACACTGAAGCTTTCTTT
CSVGQRPNTEAFF
>.|.|TRBV6-1|TRBJ2-7
TGTGCCAGCAGACCGGGACCCGTGAGCTCCTACGAGCAGTACTTC
CASRPGPVSSYEQYF
>TRBD2|few|TRBV10-3|TRBJ2-1
TGTGCCATCAGTGACCTAGCGGGAGGATTTTACAATGAGCAGTTCTTC
CAISDLAGGFYNEQFF
>.|.|TRBV7-9|TRBJ2-3
TGTGCCAGCAGCGTTTGGAGGGATACGCAGTATTTT
CASSVWRDTQYF